Below are 4 T cell receptor beta chains sequenced from a single sample in a study of kidney transplant recipient with SARS-CoV-2 infection. One entry per CDR3 protein, called by TCRdb with MiXCR from the reads. The sample holds fewer than 250,000 distinct CDR3 sequences; 29% are singletons and the top ten take 7% to 8%. The sample consisted of a blood sample, taken at baseline and between days 110 and 120 from a kidney transplant recipient. Receptor source: a male patient aged 25-45 years who had COVID-19 and was a kidney transplant recipient. The graft donor may have contributed some T cells.

About this clonotype itself: This sequence may be a read error, since a much larger clone differs from it by one base. The chain uses TRBV11-2 and TRBJ2-1; D may be TRBD1 or TRBD2 (5 bases each). The CDR3 spans 13 residues. Germline assignment: CDR1 SGHAT and CDR2 FQNNGV. CDR3 sequence reads: CACSPRLGVEQFF. Written as DNA, the CDR3 is TGTGCCTGCAGCCCCCGTTTGGGGGTTGAGCAGTTCTTC.

Concerning this clonotype itself: A read error is possible here, since a much larger clone lies one base away. This chain connects TRBV5-5 to TRBJ1-4, with a tentative D call TRBD1 (5 bases). CDR3 size: 15 residues. Germline-derived CDR1 and CDR2 are SGHKS and YYEKEE (reference sequence). The CDR3 loop is CASSLIGGTKEKLFF. In DNA form, the CDR3 reads TGTGCCAGCAGCTTGATCGGGGGAACTAAAGAAAAACTGTTTTTT.

This clonotype was observed a handful of times. The chain combines TRBV27 with TRBJ2-1, with D perhaps given as TRBD1 or TRBD2 (5 bases each). Germline CDR1 and CDR2: MNHEY and SMNVEV (reference sequence). CDR3 length: 15 amino acids. The V end was cut by 2 bases, the J end by 0 bases, with 8 bases between. CDR3 DNA: TGTGCCAGCAGTTTACCCGGGGCCTCCTACAATGAGCAGTTCTTC. This gives the protein CASSLPGASYNEQFF.

Of note for this clonotype: One base away lies a much larger clone, so this may be a sequencing read error. The rearrangement uses TRBV20-1 and TRBJ2-7, with 7 bases fitting TRBD1. The germline V gene has CDR1 DFQATT and CDR2 SNEGSKA (reference sequence). This CDR3 contains 14 residues. V dropped 5 bases and J dropped 0; count of bases not matched to a gene: 7. The CDR3 sequence is CSASTGDLSYEQYF. CDR3 nucleotides: TGCAGTGCTTCAACAGGGGATCTCTCCTACGAGCAGTACTTC.